The following is a T cell receptor (beta chain) sequence with its context. The authors' processing: Estimates of nucleated cell counts were drawn from the amplification of reference gene primers. The data were produced by immunoSEQ multiplex PCR, yet TCRdb's version contains in-frame clones alone and is incomplete. The V and J calls and clone size come from that table; D and trimming were worked out from the DNA. The sample consists of roughly 100,000 clones, roughly 76% of them appearing once. This entry belongs to a study of blood T cell repertoires in COVID-19. The ends were cut back, 3 bases at V and 6 bases at J, with 11 bases in the middle. This CDR3 comprises 13 residues.

The V call is TRBV12-3 or TRBV12-4, the J call TRBJ1-1, with D possibly TRBD1 on 5 matching bases. This TCR was recovered from a woman between 65 and 79 years old with acute or convalescent COVID-19. Material for sequencing was peripheral blood. DNA of the CDR3: TGTGCCAGCAGTTTGGGGACGGGGGCTGAAGCTTTCTTT. Protein product: CASSLGTGAEAFF.